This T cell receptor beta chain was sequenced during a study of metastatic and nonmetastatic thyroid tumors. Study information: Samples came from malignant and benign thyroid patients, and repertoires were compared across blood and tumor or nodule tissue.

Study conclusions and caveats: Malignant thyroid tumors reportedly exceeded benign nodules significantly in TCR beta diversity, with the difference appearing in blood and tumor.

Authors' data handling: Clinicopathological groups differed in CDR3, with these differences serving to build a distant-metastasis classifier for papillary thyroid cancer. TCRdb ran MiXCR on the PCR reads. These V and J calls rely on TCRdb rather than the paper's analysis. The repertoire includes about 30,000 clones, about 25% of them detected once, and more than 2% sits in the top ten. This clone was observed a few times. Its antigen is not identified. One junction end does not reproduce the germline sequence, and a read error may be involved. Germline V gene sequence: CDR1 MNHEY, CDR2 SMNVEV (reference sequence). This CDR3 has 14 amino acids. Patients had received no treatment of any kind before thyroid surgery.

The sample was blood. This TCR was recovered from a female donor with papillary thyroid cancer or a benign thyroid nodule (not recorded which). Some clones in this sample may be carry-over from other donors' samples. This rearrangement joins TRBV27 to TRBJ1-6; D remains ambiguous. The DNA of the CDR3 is TGTGCCAGCAATCGCCGAGGCTATAATTCACCCCTCCAATTT. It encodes CASNRRGYNSPLQF.